A selection of T cell receptor beta chains follows, all from one sample in a study of blood T cell repertoires in COVID-19. Clones were read by immunoSEQ multiplex PCR, and TCRdb kept only the in-frame ones, dropping some. The sample includes 170,000 or so clones, around four fifths of them seen just once. Sequencing was carried out using peripheral blood. These receptors were collected from a woman aged 60-75 years with acute or convalescent COVID-19. CDR3s include the opening cysteine and the closing phenylalanine or tryptophan. The D gene is left open where the match is weak. Expanded clones get a size class; other rows say once, few or many, or leave the size out.

j_gene,d_gene,v_gene,abundance,CDR3aa,CDR3nt
TRBJ1-1,TRBD1,TRBV5-4,once,CASSPGTGWNTEAFF,TGTGCCAGCAGCCCCGGGACAGGATGGAACACTGAAGCTTTCTTT
TRBJ2-7,.,TRBV7-9,.,CASSSGHNEQYF,TGTGCCAGCAGCTCGGGACACAACGAGCAGTACTTC
TRBJ2-5,.,TRBV28,.,CASGQGVETQYF,TGTGCCAGCGGACAAGGGGTGGAGACCCAGTACTTC
TRBJ1-1,.,TRBV6-5,.,CASSRRDYNTEAFF,TGTGCCAGCAGCCGGCGGGACTACAACACTGAAGCTTTCTTT
TRBJ2-7,.,TRBV7-9,.,CASSHPPGQTFYEQYF,TGTGCCAGCAGCCACCCCCCGGGACAAACCTTCTACGAGCAGTACTTC
TRBJ2-5,TRBD2,TRBV18,few,CASSPIQGTSGQETQYF,TGTGCCAGCTCACCAATTCAAGGGACTAGCGGGCAAGAGACCCAGTACTTC
TRBJ2-1,TRBD2,TRBV7-9,.,CASSWRGDRSYNEQFF,TGTGCCAGCAGCTGGCGGGGGGACCGATCCTACAATGAGCAGTTCTTC
TRBJ1-6,.,TRBV14,once,CASSQAGGENSPLHF,TGTGCCAGCAGCCAAGCTGGGGGGGAAAATTCACCCCTCCACTTT
TRBJ1-3,TRBD1,TRBV19,.,CASSIGQGGSGNTIYF,TGTGCCAGTAGTATCGGACAGGGAGGCTCTGGAAACACCATATATTTT
TRBJ1-6,TRBD1,TRBV14,.,CASSHSDRAKSPLHF,TGTGCCAGCAGCCACTCTGACAGGGCCAAATCACCCCTCCACTTT
TRBJ1-1,TRBD1,TRBV11-2,.,CASSPRPGQGEGAFF,TGTGCCAGCAGTCCCCGTCCGGGACAGGGAGAAGGAGCTTTCTTT
TRBJ1-2,TRBD1,TRBV19,.,CASSWTGIGYTF,TGTGCCAGTAGTTGGACAGGGATCGGCTACACCTTC
TRBJ1-4,TRBD1,TRBV6-6,.,CASSPMDRMGEKLFF,TGTGCCAGCAGTCCAATGGACAGGATGGGGGAAAAACTGTTTTTT